Presented here are 28 T cell receptor beta chains from one specimen sequenced in a study of post-analysis software for immune sequencing data (dated by TCRdb to the mid-2010s). Libraries were made using PCR. The sample was run on an Illumina HiSeq 2500. Unique molecular identifiers were incorporated into TCR beta cDNA libraries to reduce PCR and sequencing biases. Through fastp at Q25 and MiXCR, TCRdb rebuilt clones from the public reads, retaining in-frame beta chains. Each record represents a unique CDR3 protein, reported with the most common genes and DNA among its rows. This sample is represented by 750,000 to 950,000 distinct CDR3 sequences; 46% of them were singletons. The top ten clones comprise 4.9% of the sample. Results the study describes overall, beyond this receptor: Significantly higher frequencies in patients than in controls were found for roughly 5 TRBV segments, including TRBV5-6, TRBV5-1 and TRBV20-1.

Their specific antigens are unknown. Material for sequencing was blood. These receptors originate from a girl under 18 with multiple sclerosis.

J is TRBJ1-5 and V is TRBV7-9; D unclear. The germline V and J ends were trimmed by 0 bases and 2 bases, with 8 bases remaining between them. The germline CDR1 and CDR2 sequences are SEHNR and FQNEAQ (reference sequence). The CDR3 length is 15 residues. CDR3 residues: CASSLAGRGNQPQHF. DNA of the CDR3: TGTGCCAGCAGCTTAGCTGGGAGAGGCAATCAGCCCCAGCATTTT.

There are a few counts of this clonotype. The gene calls are TRBV5-1 and TRBJ2-4; possibly TRBD1 for D (6 bases). The J call may not be correct, given that the DNA end is closer to TRBJ2-7. In germline, CDR1 is SGHRS, CDR2 YFSETQ. The CDR3 contains 15 residues. In nucleotides, the CDR3 is TGCGCCAGCAGCTTGGATGGGACACAAGCCTACGAGCAGTACTTC. It specifies CASSLDGTQAYEQYF.

This clonotype was detected a few times. V gene TRBV7-2 combines with J gene TRBJ2-7; 8 bases agree with TRBD1. Germline CDR1 and CDR2: SGHTA and FQGNSA. V was clipped by 5 bases and J by 0 bases; unmatched bases: 6. The CDR3 has 15 amino acids. Written as DNA, the CDR3 is TGTGCCAGCAGCCCCCGACAGGGGAGCTCCTACGAGCAGTACTTC. Its translation: CASSPRQGSSYEQYF.

This clonotype was seen a few times. The rearrangement links TRBV7-8 to TRBJ1-6; D unresolved. The germline CDR1 and CDR2 sequences are SGHVS and FQNEAQ. The length of the CDR3 is 15 residues. Trimming stripped 1 base from V and 10 bases from J, with 14 bases between. CDR3 residues: CASSLGEWEGSPLHF. As DNA, the CDR3 is TGTGCCAGCAGCTTAGGAGAGTGGGAGGGCTCACCCCTCCACTTT. Drawing the rest from reference TRBV7-8 and TRBJ1-6, the complete variable domain is GAGVSQSPRYKVAKRGQDVALRCDPISGHVSLFWYQQALGQGPEFLTYFQNEAQLDKSGLPSDRFFAERPEGSVSTLKIQRTQQEDSAVYLCASSLGEWEGSPLHFGNGTRLTVT.

This clonotype was counted a few times. The V call is TRBV29-1, the J call TRBJ2-7; D gene ambiguous. In germline, CDR1 is SQVTM, CDR2 ANQGSEA. This CDR3 is 14 amino acids long. V lost 0 bases and J lost 2, with 11 bases in between. The CDR3 is CSVEDRSETYEQYF. The DNA for the CDR3 is TGCAGCGTTGAAGATCGCTCAGAGACCTACGAGCAGTACTTC.

The rearrangement joins TRBV20-1 to TRBJ2-5, with 9 bases lining up with TRBD2. The CDR3 loop spans 15 amino acids. The germline CDR1 and CDR2 sequences are DFQATT and SNEGSKA (reference sequence). Trimming cost V 3 bases and J 11 bases; bases outside gene matches: 16. The CDR3 coding sequence is TGCAGTGCTAGGCGCGGGCTTAGCGGGAGTGAAGAGCAGTACTTC. Translated, it gives CSARRGLSGSEEQYF.

In its sample, this clonotype was seen a few times. The CDR3 region has the DNA TGCGCCAGCAGCCGGCTAGCGGGGGCCTCTAGCACAGATACGCAGTATTTT. It yields the protein CASSRLAGASSTDTQYF. The V and J genes are TRBV4-3 and TRBJ2-3; 10 positions match TRBD2. V trimming: 4 bases; J trimming: 0 bases; junction bases outside the gene matches: 7. Germline-derived CDR1 and CDR2 are LGHNA and YSLEER. This CDR3 has 17 residues.

The table lists this clonotype with a few counts. The chain joins TRBV10-3 to TRBJ2-7; 8 bases agree with TRBD1. The germline V gene has CDR1 ENHRY and CDR2 SYGVKD. The length of the CDR3 is 14 residues. Trimming cost V 3 bases and J 0 bases; bases outside gene matches: 1. In nucleotides, the CDR3 is TGTGCCATCAGTGAAACAGGGGGCTCCTACGAGCAGTACTTC. It translates to CAISETGGSYEQYF.

In this sample, this clonotype turned up a few times. This chain joins TRBV29-1 and TRBJ2-1; a weak D match, TRBD2 (6 bases). CDR1 and CDR2 (germline): SQVTM, ANQGSEA. This CDR3 contains 17 residues. Between the trimmed V and J ends, which lost 5 bases and 0 bases, there was a span of 20 bases. The CDR3: CSVRRAVAGNSYNEQFF. DNA for the CDR3: TGCAGCGTTCGTCGTGCCGTGGCGGGAAACTCCTACAATGAGCAGTTCTTC.

The genes are TRBV6-1 and TRBJ2-4; 13 bases fit TRBD2. The CDR3 extends over 19 amino acids. Germline V gene sequence: CDR1 MNHNS, CDR2 SASEGT. V lost 5 bases, J lost 4 bases, and 14 bases stayed unmatched. The CDR3 nucleotides are TGTGCCAGCAGTCAAGGGAATTGGGGACTAGCGGGACCTAAAAACATTCAGTACTTC. Residues: CASSQGNWGLAGPKNIQYF.

V and J are TRBV5-1 and TRBJ2-3; D is ambiguous. V was cut by 0 bases and J by 2 bases, with 7 bases left in between. The CDR3 covers 14 residues. Per the germline V gene, CDR1 is SGHRS and CDR2 is YFSETQ. CDR3 in amino acids: CASSLESTTDTQYF. CDR3 DNA: TGCGCCAGCAGCTTGGAGTCGACCACAGATACGCAGTATTTT. Supplemented by reference TRBV5-1 and TRBJ2-3, the full variable domain reads KAGVTQTPRYLIKTRGQQVTLSCSPISGHRSVSWYQQTPGQGLQFLFEYFSETQRNKGNFPGRFSGRQFSNSRSEMNVSTLELGDSALYLCASSLESTTDTQYFGPGTRLTVL.

This chain connects TRBV18 to TRBJ2-1; D is uncertain. V was trimmed by 2 bases and J by 0 bases, leaving 11 bases between them. The CDR3 length is 16 residues. Germline lookup yields CDR1 KGHSH and CDR2 LQKENI. Written as DNA, the CDR3 is TGTGCCAGCTCACCATGGAGCACAAACTCCTACAATGAGCAGTTCTTC. This translates into CASSPWSTNSYNEQFF.

The chain links TRBV21-1 to TRBJ2-1; the table calls TRBD2, which could not be checked here. TRBV21-1 is classified as a pseudogene. The CDR3 is made up of 16 amino acids. The CDR3 loop is CASSKASKGLYNEQFF. DNA of the CDR3: TGTGCCAGCAGCAAAGCTTCGAAAGGGCTTTATAATGAGCAGTTCTTC.

CDR3 in DNA: TGTGTCTTGAGAGTACGAGGGACAGATACGCAGTATTTT. It codes for CVLRVRGTDTQYF. The chain has TRBV30 and TRBJ2-3; possibly TRBD2 for D (5 bases). This CDR3 has 13 residues. Germline CDR1 GTSNPN, CDR2 SVGIG (reference sequence).

The chain employs TRBV6-2 or TRBV6-3 and TRBJ2-5, with D maybe TRBD2 (6 bases). Germline V gene data show CDR1 as MNHEY and CDR2 as SVGEGT. Between the trimmed V and J ends, which lost 1 base and 2 bases, there was a span of 11 bases. The CDR3 spans 15 residues. The CDR3 DNA reads TGTGCCAGCAGTTACTTGGGGGGACCTCAAGAGACCCAGTACTTC. Translated, it gives CASSYLGGPQETQYF.

The V and J genes are TRBV5-1 and TRBJ2-3; TRBD2 matches at 9 bases. Trimming removed 0 bases from V and 4 bases from J; junction bases left unmatched: 12. The CDR3 covers 18 residues. Germline V lookup: CDR1 SGHRS, CDR2 YFSETQ. The CDR3 spells CASSLAPTLAGSPDTQYF. In DNA, the CDR3 is TGCGCCAGCAGCTTGGCCCCGACTCTAGCGGGAAGCCCAGATACGCAGTATTTT.

The V and J genes are TRBV2 and TRBJ2-2; D not certain. CDR1 and CDR2 from the germline V gene are SNHLY and FYNNEI. Trimming shortened V by 3 bases and J by 0 bases, and 23 bases separated the two germline ends. CDR3 length: 20 residues. The CDR3 DNA reads TGTGCCAGCAGTGATGGCCCAGCGAGAGGATTCGGACCGAACACCGGGGAGCTGTTTTTT. It is translated as CASSDGPARGFGPNTGELFF.

This chain joins TRBV15 and TRBJ2-5; TRBD2 agrees at 8 bases. This CDR3 has 18 residues. The ends lost 0 bases at V and 0 bases at J; junction bases unmatched: 9. Germline lookup yields CDR1 LNHNV and CDR2 YYDKDF (reference sequence). This CDR3 reads CATSRDGPGTRDQETQYF. For the CDR3, the DNA is TGTGCCACCAGCAGAGATGGTCCGGGGACTAGAGACCAAGAGACCCAGTACTTC.

V gene TRBV25-1 combines with J gene TRBJ1-6; TRBD1 agrees at 10 bases. This CDR3 spans 16 amino acids. Germline V gene lookup returns CDR1 MGHDK and CDR2 SYGVNS. The ends lost 3 bases at V and 8 bases at J; junction bases unmatched: 7. CDR3 DNA: TGTGCCAGCAGTGAGGGGGGACAGGGGTTTGATTCACCCCTCCACTTT. Translating it yields CASSEGGQGFDSPLHF.

This clonotype was counted only a few times. The genes are TRBV7-2 and TRBJ2-3; 7 nucleotides line up with TRBD1. This CDR3 spans 15 amino acids. Germline CDR1 is SGHTA and CDR2 is FQGNSA. V was pared by 7 bases and J by 0 bases, with 7 bases of the junction left unmatched. The CDR3 sequence: CASMKDRPSTDTQYF. In DNA, the CDR3 is TGTGCCAGCATGAAGGACAGGCCTAGCACAGATACGCAGTATTTT.

The sample holds a few counts of this clonotype. This chain joins TRBV29-1 and TRBJ1-2; a weak D match, TRBD1 (6 bases). Trimming took 6 bases from V and 4 from J, leaving 18 bases between them. CDR3 length: 14 residues. From germline, CDR1 is SQVTM and CDR2 ANQGSEA. CDR3 region: CSVPSGGGIYGYTF. For the CDR3, the DNA is TGCAGCGTACCAAGCGGGGGCGGAATCTATGGCTACACCTTC.

The J gene is TRBJ2-4, the V gene TRBV3-1; 9 nucleotides agree with TRBD2. Gene TRBJ2-7 matches the end of the DNA better, so the J call may be wrong. The CDR3 extends over 18 amino acids. Germline lookup yields CDR1 LGHDT and CDR2 YNNKEL (reference sequence). Here the CDR3 reads CASSQERLAEILPYEQYF. The CDR3 DNA follows: TGTGCCAGCAGCCAAGAGAGACTAGCGGAAATCCTCCCCTACGAGCAGTACTTC.

This clonotype was observed many times. The chain links TRBV12-3 or TRBV12-4 to TRBJ2-3; weak D call: TRBD2 (5 bases). V dropped 6 bases and J dropped 1 base, with 8 bases sitting between them. This CDR3 spans 13 amino acids. CDR3 bases: TGTGCCAGCAGGCGGGTGGGCACAGATACGCAGTATTTT. This codes for CASRRVGTDTQYF.

This clonotype occurred a few times. The DNA for the CDR3 is TGTGCCAGCAGCTTGTCAGGCCGGAGTAGGACAGGGACGAACACCGGGGAGCTGTTTTTT. Encoded protein: CASSLSGRSRTGTNTGELFF. The chain carries TRBV7-2 and TRBJ2-2; 8 positions agree with TRBD1. V trimming: 3 bases; J trimming: 0 bases; junction bases outside the gene matches: 15. The V gene's germline CDR1 is SGHTA and CDR2 FQGNSA. There are 20 residues in the CDR3.

The chain has TRBV7-2 and TRBJ2-7; 10 nucleotides align to TRBD1. The junction had 7 bases not matched to a gene; V was cut back by 2 bases and J by 6 bases. The germline V gene encodes CDR1 SGHTA and CDR2 FQGNSA. CDR3 length equals 15 residues. The CDR3 spells CASSLFQGQGGEQYF. The CDR3 nucleotides are TGTGCCAGCAGCTTATTTCAAGGACAGGGGGGCGAGCAGTACTTC.

This chain uses TRBV5-5 with TRBJ2-5; D may match TRBD1 or TRBD2 (5 bases each). Germline V gives CDR1 SGHKS, CDR2 YYEKEE (reference sequence). With 0 bases removed from V and 4 bases from J, the gap between germline ends came to 10 bases. This CDR3 comprises 14 residues. Written as DNA, the CDR3 is TGTGCCAGCAGCTTGGGAGGGGTAAGAGAGACCCAGTACTTC. Translated, it gives CASSLGGVRETQYF.

The chain uses TRBV6-2 or TRBV6-3 and TRBJ2-7; D remains unclear. This CDR3 comprises 15 residues. With 6 bases removed from V and 8 bases from J, the gap between germline ends came to 23 bases. CDR1 is MNHEY, CDR2 SVGEGT, per germline. This CDR3 is CASRSIIGSDHKQYF. CDR3 nucleotides: TGTGCCAGCAGAAGCATTATCGGGTCAGACCACAAGCAGTACTTC.

V and J are TRBV3-1 and TRBJ1-2, with 7 nucleotides matching TRBD1. Germline CDR1 is LGHDT and CDR2 is YNNKEL (reference sequence). The CDR3 runs to 14 residues. V was pared by 4 bases and J by 7 bases, with 9 bases of the junction left unmatched. The CDR3 protein is CASSPAPTGSGYTF. The CDR3 bases are TGTGCCAGCAGCCCGGCTCCGACAGGGTCTGGCTACACCTTC.